This passage covers 20 T cell receptor beta chains from one sample sequenced in a study of TIL therapy for anti-PD-1-resistant metastatic lung cancer. The time point: pre-treatment sample, taken before nivolumab and TIL therapy. Most excised metastases sampled were pleural nodules or supraclavicular lymph nodes. The immunoSEQ assay was v3. The data were produced by immunoSEQ multiplex PCR, yet TCRdb's version contains in-frame clones alone and is incomplete. The sample gives 13,000 or so clones, around 66% of which show up once; about 8.4% is in the top ten. The sample was tumor tissue, taken at baseline. These receptors were collected from a woman aged 30 to 85 with non-small cell lung cancer.

A few counts support this clone. The rearrangement uses TRBV10-2 and TRBJ1-5; D call uncertain. CDR1 is WSHSY and CDR2 is SAAADI in the germline V gene. This CDR3 is 12 amino acids long. V lost 1 base, J lost 5 bases, and 3 bases lay in between. The CDR3 region has the DNA TGCGCCAGCAGTGAGTTCGATCAGCCCCAGCATTTT. Residues: CASSEFDQPQHF.

This clone was detected only a few times. The J gene is TRBJ2-7, the V gene TRBV5-5; D is unresolved. The CDR3 is 12 amino acids. Germline V CDR1 and CDR2: SGHKS, YYEKEE (reference sequence). V gave up 0 bases and J gave up 4 bases, with 5 bases separating them. The CDR3 coding sequence is TGTGCCAGCAGCTTGGATGCGTACGAGCAGTACTTC. Residues: CASSLDAYEQYF.

V and J are TRBV6-5 and TRBJ1-1; no firm D call. V was clipped by 4 bases and J by 5 bases, with 11 bases between them. This CDR3 spans 13 amino acids. Germline V CDR1 and CDR2: MNHEY, SVGAGI. DNA for the CDR3: TGTGCCAGCAGTTTCTCCGGGAGGACTGAAGCTTTCTTT. This codes for CASSFSGRTEAFF.

The chain is built from TRBV19 and TRBJ2-7, with 7 nucleotides matching TRBD1. Looked up from germline, CDR1 is LNHDA and CDR2 is SQIVND (reference sequence). V dropped 5 bases and J dropped 3; count of bases not matched to a gene: 4. The CDR3 length is 13 residues. CDR3: CASSSGQNYEQYF. The CDR3 DNA follows: TGTGCCAGTAGTTCGGGACAGAACTACGAGCAGTACTTC.

V and J are TRBV7-2 and TRBJ2-1; 8 positions agree with TRBD2. The CDR3 length is 16 residues. From germline, CDR1 is SGHTA and CDR2 FQGNSA. The V gene end was trimmed by 2 bases and the J gene end by 0 bases; junction bases not matched to a gene: 3. As DNA, the CDR3 is TGTGCCAGCAGCTTATACCGGGGGGGCTCCTACAATGAGCAGTTCTTC. Its protein product is CASSLYRGGSYNEQFF.

Comments on this clone: The junction and the germline gene differ at one end; a read error may be behind it. V and J are TRBV7-9 and TRBJ1-1; possible D gene TRBD1, 5 bases. The germline CDR1 and CDR2 sequences are SEHNR and FQNEAQ (reference sequence). The CDR3 contains 13 residues. CDR3 bases: TGTGCCAGCAGCTTCCAGGGAGGAACTGAAGTTTTCTTT. This sequence encodes CASSFQGGTEVFF.

Points on this clone: An end of the junction differs from the germline gene, which may be a read error. The CDR3 loop reads CSVERSGYIAPDDF. The DNA of the CDR3 is TGCAGCGTTGAAAGATCCGGCTATATCGCCCCTGATGACTTC. This sequence joins TRBV29-1 and TRBJ2-5, with D hard to call. The CDR3 contains 14 residues. CDR1 SQVTM and CDR2 ANQGSEA come from the germline V gene.

J is TRBJ1-1 and V is TRBV7-9; D might be TRBD1 (6 bases). The CDR3 loop spans 15 amino acids. Germline lookup yields CDR1 SEHNR and CDR2 FQNEAQ (reference sequence). The V and J ends lost 2 bases and 4 bases respectively, with 14 bases between them. CDR3 loop: CASSLSRGPGTEAFF. CDR3 bases: TGTGCCAGCAGCTTAAGTCGGGGGCCAGGCACTGAAGCTTTCTTT.

The sample holds a few counts of this clone. This chain uses TRBV30 with TRBJ1-5; TRBD1 aligns across 7 bases. The CDR3 covers 14 residues. J was trimmed by 2 bases and V by 0 bases; bases with no gene match: 1. CDR1 and CDR2 (germline): GTSNPN, SVGIG (reference sequence). The CDR3 here is CAWSVGQGNQPQHF. In nucleotides, the CDR3 is TGTGCCTGGAGTGTCGGACAGGGCAATCAGCCCCAGCATTTT.

This sequence joins TRBV5-6 and TRBJ1-6; D is unclear. The length of the CDR3 is 14 residues. The V gene lost 4 bases and the J gene lost 9 bases, with 14 bases spanning the gap. CDR1 SGHDT and CDR2 YYEEEE come from the germline V gene. CDR3 amino acids: CASSLQGGSSPLHF. The CDR3 DNA sequence: TGTGCCAGCAGCCTACAAGGAGGTAGTTCACCCCTCCACTTT.

The rearrangement uses TRBV30 and TRBJ1-3; 7 bases fit TRBD1. Germline CDR1 reads GTSNPN; CDR2 reads SVGIG (reference sequence). This CDR3 has 13 residues. The J segment lost 3 bases and the V segment lost 5 bases, leaving 4 bases of the junction unmatched. The CDR3: CAWQPGGGNTIYF. CDR3 bases: TGTGCCTGGCAACCAGGGGGTGGAAACACCATATATTTT.

The rearrangement links TRBV7-6 to TRBJ2-6, with 9 positions matching TRBD1. The CDR3 length is 19 residues. Germline V gene lookup returns CDR1 SGHVS and CDR2 FNYEAQ. V gave up 5 bases and J gave up 1 base; unmatched junction bases: 12. CDR3 bases: TGTGCCAGCAGCCCCCGTCCGGGACAGGGCCCGTCTGGGGCCAACGTCCTGACTTTC. Translated: CASSPRPGQGPSGANVLTF.

V usage is TRBV5-1 and J usage is TRBJ2-5; the D is unclear. CDR3 length: 14 residues. From germline, CDR1 is SGHRS and CDR2 YFSETQ. The germline V and J ends were trimmed by 0 bases and 4 bases, with 10 bases remaining between them. DNA for the CDR3: TGCGCCAGCAGCTTGGCCGGATTTAGAGAGACCCAGTACTTC. It translates to CASSLAGFRETQYF.

V usage is TRBV5-4 and J usage is TRBJ1-3; possibly TRBD1 for D (5 bases). CDR1 and CDR2 (germline): SGHNT, YYREEE (reference sequence). This CDR3 contains 16 residues. V was trimmed by 3 bases and J by 0 bases, leaving 13 bases between them. The CDR3 is CASSSRTGGSGNTIYF. The CDR3 DNA reads TGTGCCAGCAGCTCCAGGACCGGGGGCTCTGGAAACACCATATATTTT.

The rearrangement uses TRBV4-2 and TRBJ1-2; D not resolved. Trimming took off 3 bases at V and 4 bases at J, with 15 bases between the two ends. CDR1 is LGHNA, CDR2 YNFKEQ, per germline. This CDR3 has 15 residues. The CDR3 nucleotides are TGTGCCAGCAGCCACGGACCCGCCTCCGCCTATGGCTACACCTTC. Encoded protein: CASSHGPASAYGYTF.

The chain links TRBV7-9 to TRBJ2-3, with 8 bases lining up with TRBD1. CDR1 and CDR2 from the germline V gene are SEHNR and FQNEAQ (reference sequence). V lost 7 bases and J lost 4; bases outside the gene matches: 7. The CDR3 has 14 amino acids. The CDR3 loop is CASNSGQGPDTQYF. CDR3 in DNA: TGTGCCAGCAACTCCGGACAGGGCCCAGATACGCAGTATTTT. Using reference TRBV7-9 and TRBJ2-3 for the parts outside the CDR3, the full variable domain is DTGVSQNPRHKITKRGQNVTFRCDPISEHNRLYWYRQTLGQGPEFLTYFQNEAQLEKSRLLSDRFSAERPKGSFSTLEIQRTEQGDSAMYLCASNSGQGPDTQYFGPGTRLTVL.

The rearrangement uses TRBV29-1 and TRBJ2-1, with 8 bases lining up with TRBD1. The CDR3 runs 14 residues. Trimming removed 4 bases from V and 7 bases from J; junction bases left unmatched: 9. Per the germline V gene, CDR1 is SQVTM and CDR2 is ANQGSEA. The CDR3: CSVVFGQGGNEQFF. The CDR3 coding sequence is TGCAGCGTTGTTTTTGGACAGGGCGGGAATGAGCAGTTCTTC.

V gene TRBV30 combines with J gene TRBJ1-2, with D maybe TRBD1 (6 bases). Between the trimmed V and J ends, which lost 1 base and 3 bases, there was a span of 12 bases. The CDR3 covers 14 residues. Germline V gene sequence: CDR1 GTSNPN, CDR2 SVGIG (reference sequence). CDR3 sequence: CAWSALQGYYGYTF. The DNA for the CDR3 is TGTGCCTGGAGTGCCTTACAGGGATACTATGGCTACACCTTC.

This chain links TRBV7-6 with TRBJ2-7; 7 bases are shared with TRBD2. The V segment lost 1 base and the J segment 2 bases; nucleotides outside the gene matches: 5. The CDR3 sequence is 15 residues long. In germline, CDR1 is SGHVS, CDR2 FNYEAQ. This CDR3 reads CASSLVASGTYEQYF. Written as DNA, the CDR3 is TGTGCCAGCAGCTTAGTGGCTAGCGGAACCTACGAGCAGTACTTC.

The chain recombines TRBV7-9 with TRBJ2-2; 7 nucleotides match TRBD2. V lost 5 bases and J lost 2; bases outside the gene matches: 5. The CDR3 is made up of 15 amino acids. CDR1 is SEHNR and CDR2 is FQNEAQ in the germline V gene (reference sequence). The CDR3 is CASSESGANTGELFF. As DNA, the CDR3 is TGTGCCAGCAGCGAAAGCGGGGCTAACACCGGGGAGCTGTTTTTT.